This T cell receptor beta chain is drawn from a study of T cell responses to AZD1222 COVID-19 vaccine. Remarks on this clone: Its antigen is as yet unknown.

The study's findings and limits: Mostly white British, mostly female donors; authors suggested clonal diversity may be underestimated.

CDR3 length: 14 residues. The V and J ends lost 5 bases and 10 bases, in that order; junction bases with no gene match: 12. Germline V CDR1 and CDR2: SGHTA, FQGTGA. Profiling relied on immunoSEQ multiplex PCR, and the TCRdb table lists in-frame clones only, not all of them. The sample yields over 100,000 clones, about 87% seen once. Analyses pooled second doses at about 4 or about 12 weeks. This sequence originates from an adult who received the AZD1222 COVID-19 vaccine. This chain links TRBV7-3 with TRBJ1-1; the match to TRBD1 covers 8 bases. The starting material was peripheral blood, obtained 28 days after the second AZD1222 dose. As DNA, the CDR3 is TGTGCCAGCAGCGCAACGACAGGGGCGCTTGGAGCTTTCTTT. As protein: CASSATTGALGAFF.